This T cell receptor beta chain was captured in a study of cytomegalovirus exposure and HLA in healthy donors. Study at large: Out of roughly 170 million T cells, an earlier analysis found 117 million unique TCR beta sequences in total.

To note about this clone: Antigen: not known.

The CDR3 is made up of 16 amino acids. Germline loops: CDR1 SQVTM, CDR2 ANQGSEA. The V segment lost 0 bases and the J segment 3 bases; nucleotides outside the gene matches: 7. The PCR employed 60 Vbeta primers together with 13 Jbeta primers. In the original analysis: Unique TCR beta chains numbered around 80 million in a later analysis, with around 10 million shared. The data were produced by immunoSEQ multiplex PCR, yet TCRdb's version contains in-frame clones alone and is incomplete. From that table come the V and J calls and clone size; the DNA was used to work out D and trimming. The sample has about 150,000 clones; over 60% are singletons. Study-wide results and limits: Researchers counted roughly 150 TCR beta chains as cytomegalovirus-associated. Published work reported that the classifier diagnosed cytomegalovirus status with high specificity and sensitivity.

V gene TRBV29-1 combines with J gene TRBJ2-1; 8 bases map to TRBD2. Sequencing input: PBMCs. The sequence came from a man aged 35 to 55 in good health and CMV-seropositive. CDR3 sequence: CSVEDLGTRIYNEQFF. For the CDR3, the DNA is TGCAGCGTTGAAGATCTGGGGACTAGGATCTACAATGAGCAGTTCTTC.